Listed here are 24 T cell receptor beta chains from one sample, sequenced in a study of cytomegalovirus exposure and HLA in healthy donors. Both 60 Vbeta primers and 13 Jbeta primers went into the PCR. Generated by immunoSEQ multiplex PCR, the TCRdb table keeps only in-frame clones and is missing some. Of 70,000 to 90,000 clones listed, approximately 82% are singletons. Sequencing used PBMCs. These receptors came from an older man in good health and CMV-seropositive.

The rearrangement links TRBV28 to TRBJ1-1; no reliable D call. The CDR3 consists of 13 residues. The germline V gene encodes CDR1 MDHEN and CDR2 SYDVKM. Trimming pared 8 bases from V and 10 bases from J, leaving 20 bases between. The CDR3 sequence: CASAGHRLIGAFF. CDR3 DNA sequence: TGTGCCAGCGCGGGCCATAGGCTTATTGGAGCTTTCTTT.

V is TRBV6-1 and J is TRBJ2-7, with 7 bases that match TRBD1. The junction had 9 bases not matched to a gene; V was cut back by 0 bases and J by 7 bases. The CDR3 is made up of 15 amino acids. Germline assignment: CDR1 MNHNS and CDR2 SASEGT. The CDR3 bases are TGTGCCAGCAGTGAAGCCGGGACAGCTTCACGGGAGCAGTACTTC. Amino acids: CASSEAGTASREQYF.

This chain uses TRBV7-6 with TRBJ1-1; 8 bases fit TRBD1. The CDR3 covers 15 residues. The V gene end was trimmed by 5 bases and the J gene end by 1 base; junction bases not matched to a gene: 6. Looked up from germline, CDR1 is SGHVS and CDR2 is FNYEAQ. The CDR3 is CASSPLGQGNTEAFF. The CDR3 DNA reads TGTGCCAGCAGCCCCTTAGGACAGGGGAACACTGAAGCTTTCTTT.

For the CDR3, the DNA is TGCGCCAGCAGCTCGCAACACAATCAGCCCCAGCATTTT. This gives the protein CASSSQHNQPQHF. V usage is TRBV5-1 and J usage is TRBJ1-5; D gene unclear. Germline loops: CDR1 SGHRS, CDR2 YFSETQ. The ends were cut back, 3 bases at V and 3 bases at J, with 7 bases in the middle. The CDR3 has 13 residues.

The chain carries TRBV9 and TRBJ2-7, with TRBD1 matching over 9 bases. J lost 5 bases, V lost 4 bases, and 10 bases had no gene match. The CDR3 runs 15 residues. Germline V gene data show CDR1 as SGDLS and CDR2 as YYNGEE. The CDR3 protein is CASSPEVGQGDEQYF. CDR3 nucleotides: TGTGCCAGCAGCCCAGAGGTGGGACAGGGCGACGAGCAGTACTTC.

This chain joins TRBV12-1 and TRBJ2-7; the table's TRBD1 call for D was not verified on the DNA. TRBV12-1 is an annotated pseudogene. CDR3 length: 18 amino acids. DNA of the CDR3: TGTGCCAGCAGCATACCGGGACAGGGGCACCTAACAGACTACGAGCAGTACTTC. Protein: CASSIPGQGHLTDYEQYF.

This rearrangement joins TRBV4-1 to TRBJ2-3, with D possibly being TRBD1 (6 bases). The germline CDR1 and CDR2 sequences are MGHRA and YSYEKL. V was trimmed by 0 bases and J by 2 bases, leaving 18 bases between them. This CDR3 is built from 18 residues. The CDR3 DNA reads TGCGCCAGCAGCCAAGAGAATCTGGGCAGGGGTTCCACAGATACGCAGTATTTT. This encodes CASSQENLGRGSTDTQYF.

The J gene is TRBJ1-4, the V gene TRBV7-2; 8 bases line up with TRBD1. CDR3 size: 17 residues. V was clipped by 1 base and J by 2 bases; unmatched bases: 6. Germline V CDR1 and CDR2: SGHTA, FQGNSA. CDR3 loop: CASSLGGTGPTNEKLFF. In nucleotides, the CDR3 is TGTGCCAGCAGCTTAGGTGGGACAGGACCGACTAATGAAAAACTGTTTTTT.

The CDR3 spells CAISQGENTQYF. In DNA, the CDR3 is TGTGCCATCAGTCAGGGGGAGAATACGCAGTATTTT. The chain carries TRBV10-3 and TRBJ2-3, with 7 bases that match TRBD1. J lost 7 bases, V lost 5 bases, and 3 bases had no gene match. Germline CDR1 reads ENHRY; CDR2 reads SYGVKD. The CDR3 runs 12 residues.

Comment on this clone: The sample carries other DNA sequences with the same CDR3. The chain uses TRBV7-2 and TRBJ2-3, with TRBD2 matching 11 bases. J gave up 4 bases and V 5 bases, and 2 bases lay outside the gene matches. Germline V gene lookup returns CDR1 SGHTA and CDR2 FQGNSA. The CDR3 is 14 residues long. CDR3 residues: CASSLGLAADTQYF. The CDR3 DNA follows: TGTGCCAGCAGCCTGGGACTAGCGGCAGATACGCAGTATTTT.

The V call is TRBV19, the J call TRBJ2-3; maybe TRBD1 (6 bases). CDR1 and CDR2 from the germline V gene are LNHDA and SQIVND (reference sequence). Trimming stripped 3 bases from V and 2 bases from J, with 12 bases between. This CDR3 region has 15 residues. The CDR3 sequence is CASSIGGLDTDTQYF. In DNA form, the CDR3 reads TGTGCCAGTAGTATTGGGGGCCTAGACACAGATACGCAGTATTTT.

The chain carries TRBV2 and TRBJ1-5, with 7 bases matching TRBD1. The CDR3 loop spans 14 amino acids. From germline, CDR1 is SNHLY and CDR2 FYNNEI. V lost 8 bases to trimming and J lost 4 bases; unmatched junction nucleotides: 8. CDR3 in amino acids: CASGRGQTNQPQHF. As DNA, the CDR3 is TGTGCCAGCGGGCGGGGACAGACGAATCAGCCCCAGCATTTT.

The DNA of the CDR3 is TGTGCCAGCAGCTTAGTGAGGATTGAGCAGTTCTTC. This translates into CASSLVRIEQFF. The chain links TRBV7-2 to TRBJ2-1; D not resolved. The V gene's germline CDR1 is SGHTA and CDR2 FQGNSA. Trimming shortened V by 1 base and J by 9 bases, and 7 bases separated the two germline ends. The CDR3 covers 12 residues.

The CDR3: CAIRDLGGAGRSYEQYF. In DNA, the CDR3 is TGTGCCATCCGAGACCTTGGGGGGGCAGGGAGATCCTACGAGCAGTACTTC. The chain couples TRBV10-3 to TRBJ2-7; possible D gene TRBD2, 7 bases. Deletions cut 8 bases from V and 1 base from J, with 24 bases between. CDR3 size: 17 residues. The germline V gene has CDR1 ENHRY and CDR2 SYGVKD.

The V and J genes are TRBV6-5 and TRBJ1-3; tentatively, D is TRBD1 (6 bases). The length of the CDR3 is 12 residues. Trimming took 6 bases from V and 12 from J, leaving 15 bases between them. Germline lookup yields CDR1 MNHEY and CDR2 SVGAGI. The CDR3 reads CASSQNRVFIYF. CDR3 bases: TGTGCCAGCAGCCAGAACAGGGTCTTCATATATTTT.

This clone counts as medium-sized. The chain couples TRBV11-2 to TRBJ1-1, with 7 bases fitting TRBD1. With 2 bases clipped from V and 1 base from J, the junction kept 4 bases outside the gene matches. The CDR3 has 15 amino acids. Germline CDR1 is SGHAT and CDR2 is FQNNGV. CDR3 residues: CASSLRGLKNTEAFF. The CDR3 DNA sequence: TGTGCCAGCAGCTTAAGGGGGCTTAAGAACACTGAAGCTTTCTTT.

This clone was seen a handful of times. This chain links TRBV13 with TRBJ2-7, with D unclear. Germline CDR1 and CDR2: PRHDT and FYEKMQ (reference sequence). The CDR3 extends over 14 amino acids. Trimming shortened V by 3 bases and J by 5 bases, and 14 bases separated the two germline ends. The CDR3 spells CASSFRVPSHEQYF. In nucleotides, the CDR3 is TGTGCCAGCAGCTTCCGGGTCCCGTCCCACGAGCAGTACTTC.

This clone was seen just once. This CDR3 reads CASSQAAGGAGGLQETQYF. The CDR3 DNA reads TGTGCCAGCAGCCAGGCCGCCGGCGGAGCGGGAGGCCTACAAGAGACCCAGTACTTC. This chain links TRBV4-2 with TRBJ2-5; 9 bases are shared with TRBD2. The CDR3 sequence is 19 residues long. CDR1 is LGHNA and CDR2 is YNFKEQ in the germline V gene. Unmatched junction bases numbered 16, after V lost 3 bases and J lost 2 bases.

The rearrangement joins TRBV7-6 to TRBJ1-2; D unclear. Germline V lookup: CDR1 SGHVS, CDR2 FNYEAQ. The CDR3 covers 14 residues. V was trimmed by 5 bases and J by 8 bases, leaving 18 bases between them. The DNA of the CDR3 is TGTGCCAGCAGCCTCACTACGGGAAGTTTGGGCTACACCTTC. Translated: CASSLTTGSLGYTF.

The V gene is TRBV5-1, the J gene TRBJ1-2; TRBD1 matches 7 bases. J lost 2 bases, V lost 3 bases, and 4 bases had no gene match. Germline V gene lookup returns CDR1 SGHRS and CDR2 YFSETQ. The CDR3 contains 14 residues. The CDR3 nucleotides are TGCGCCAGCAGCTCCGGGACAGAGAACTATGGCTACACCTTC. It codes for CASSSGTENYGYTF.

The J gene is TRBJ2-1, the V gene TRBV5-1, with 13 nucleotides matching TRBD2. CDR3 length equals 15 residues. V shed 4 bases and J 6 bases; nucleotides not matched to a gene: 4. Germline V lookup: CDR1 SGHRS, CDR2 YFSETQ. CDR3 residues: CASSPGTSGTNEQFF. The CDR3 DNA follows: TGCGCCAGCAGCCCGGGGACTAGCGGGACCAATGAGCAGTTCTTC.

V and J are TRBV28 and TRBJ2-5, with 15 bases lining up with TRBD2. The CDR3 runs to 19 residues. Germline V gene lookup returns CDR1 MDHEN and CDR2 SYDVKM. Losses at the gene ends were 5 bases for V and 7 bases for J; bases not matched to a gene: 17. The CDR3 DNA reads TGTGCCAGCAGTCCCACCGGGACTAGCGGGAGGTACCAACGTGGGACCCAGTACTTC. Translated: CASSPTGTSGRYQRGTQYF.

The chain combines TRBV25-1 with TRBJ2-2; 7 bases match TRBD2. CDR1 MGHDK and CDR2 SYGVNS come from the germline V gene. V gave up 6 bases and J gave up 7 bases; unmatched junction bases: 8. The length of the CDR3 is 14 residues. CDR3 sequence (DNA): TGTGCCAGCAGGAGTGGGACTAATAGCGGGGAGCTGTTTTTT. Protein sequence: CASRSGTNSGELFF.

The V and J genes are TRBV5-1 and TRBJ2-5; 8 positions match TRBD2. Germline V gives CDR1 SGHRS, CDR2 YFSETQ. This CDR3 has 16 amino acids. The ends lost 2 bases at V and 6 bases at J; junction bases unmatched: 12. This CDR3 is CASSFSPTGGGQTQYF. As DNA, the CDR3 is TGCGCCAGCAGCTTCAGTCCCACGGGAGGGGGGCAGACCCAGTACTTC.